This T cell receptor (beta chain) was profiled in a study of glioma-infiltrating T cells after dendritic cell vaccination. This clone was seen once. Measured with immunoSEQ multiplex PCR; TCRdb has only the in-frame clones, and not every one. In the table there are under 100,000 clones, 85% to 90% of which are singletons. Germline CDR1 SGHNT, CDR2 YYREEE (reference sequence). The J segment lost 5 bases and the V segment lost 4 bases, leaving 11 bases of the junction unmatched. The CDR3 is 15 amino acids. The sequencing here drew on blood, taken before dendritic cell vaccination. The rearrangement joins TRBV5-4 to TRBJ1-2; 7 nucleotides match TRBD1. The sequence was collected from a human donor with glioblastoma. The CDR3 DNA is TGTGCCAGCAGCCAGGACAGGAGTCCTGCATATGGCTACACCTTC. It specifies CASSQDRSPAYGYTF.